These T cell receptor beta chains were read from a single sample in a study of T-cell memory formation after mild COVID-19. TCRdb re-analysed the 5' RACE reads in MiXCR, keeping a single row per CDR3 protein. The data contain 400,000 or so distinct CDR3 sequences, 20% of them singletons. Input material: PBMCs or a T cell subset sorted from them (not recorded which). The receptors come from an adult woman who had mild COVID-19 (a few samples of this study predate the infection). Cell type and time point are not known. Each CDR3 is given with its conserved first and last residue. Each record gives: D gene, V gene, clone size, J gene, CDR3 protein, CDR3 DNA. The D gene is left open where the match is weak. A clone size is listed for some rows: how often the clone was seen (once, few, many), or a class if it is expanded.

-,TRBV12-3/TRBV12-4,-,TRBJ1-1,CASRPQWNSNTEAFF,TGTGCCAGCAGGCCACAGTGGAACTCGAACACTGAAGCTTTCTTT
TRBD2,TRBV5-1,-,TRBJ2-1,CASSHGLAASSYNEQFF,TGCGCCAGCAGCCACGGACTAGCGGCTAGCTCCTACAATGAGCAGTTCTTC
-,TRBV9,few,TRBJ2-1,CASTAGGISGSSYNEQFF,TGTGCCAGCACCGCAGGGGGGATAAGCGGGAGCTCCTACAATGAGCAGTTCTTC
-,TRBV5-1,few,TRBJ1-1,CASSFRSGVDLNTEAFF,TGCGCCAGCAGCTTCCGGTCCGGGGTTGATCTGAACACTGAAGCTTTCTTT
-,TRBV20-1,-,TRBJ1-1,CSAVTNTEAFF,TGCAGTGCTGTAACGAACACTGAAGCTTTCTTT
TRBD2,TRBV11-2,-,TRBJ2-1,CASRRAGGSYNEQFF,TGTGCCAGCAGACGAGCGGGAGGGTCCTACAATGAGCAGTTCTTC
TRBD1,TRBV4-1,many,TRBJ2-2,CASSQDRGTGVTGELFF,TGCGCCAGCAGCCAAGATAGGGGGACAGGGGTCACCGGGGAGCTGTTTTTT
-,TRBV7-6,-,TRBJ1-6,CASSSGVEGSPLHF,TGTGCCAGCAGCTCAGGGGTAGAGGGTTCACCCCTCCACTTT
-,TRBV12-3/TRBV12-4,few,TRBJ2-1,CASSPTNYNEQFF,TGTGCCAGCAGTCCCACCAATTACAATGAGCAGTTCTTC
-,TRBV5-5,-,TRBJ2-2,CASSSSSSEGTGELFF,TGTGCCAGCAGCTCGTCTAGTTCGGAAGGCACCGGGGAGCTGTTTTTT
TRBD2,TRBV6-5,few,TRBJ2-5,CASSPLLAGGPGTQYF,TGTGCCAGCAGTCCACTCCTCGCGGGGGGGCCAGGGACCCAGTACTTC
TRBD1,TRBV12-3/TRBV12-4,few,TRBJ1-4,CASSDLGRDSNEKLFF,TGTGCCAGCAGTGACCTAGGCCGGGACAGTAATGAAAAACTGTTTTTT
-,TRBV14,few,TRBJ2-1,CASSQFGASSYNEQFF,TGTGCCAGCAGCCAATTTGGGGCTAGCTCCTACAATGAGCAGTTCTTC
-,TRBV7-8,few,TRBJ2-2,CASSPAWVTGELFF,TGTGCCAGCAGCCCCGCTTGGGTCACCGGGGAGCTGTTTTTT
TRBD1,TRBV5-1,few,TRBJ2-1,CASSWGTGYRNEQFF,TGCGCCAGCAGCTGGGGGACAGGGTATCGCAATGAGCAGTTCTTC
TRBD2,TRBV9,-,TRBJ2-1,CASSFRTSGEGEQFF,TGTGCCAGCAGCTTTCGGACTAGCGGGGAAGGTGAGCAGTTCTTC
-,TRBV5-6,-,TRBJ1-1,CASSLSSRGNTEAFF,TGTGCCAGCAGCTTGAGTTCGAGAGGGAACACTGAAGCTTTCTTT
-,TRBV6-6,-,TRBJ2-1,CASCPISSYNEQFF,TGTGCCAGCTGCCCCATAAGCTCCTACAATGAGCAGTTCTTC
-,TRBV6-5,-,TRBJ1-2,CASSYSMGIGSYGYTF,TGTGCCAGCAGTTACTCGATGGGCATTGGATCCTATGGCTACACCTTC
TRBD1,TRBV5-1,few,TRBJ2-3,CASSPDRRTDTQYF,TGCGCCAGCAGCCCGGACAGGCGCACAGATACGCAGTATTTT
TRBD2,TRBV6-5,few,TRBJ2-1,CASSVAGGQYNEQFF,TGTGCCAGCAGCGTAGCGGGAGGGCAGTACAATGAGCAGTTCTTC
-,TRBV5-1,many,TRBJ2-3,CASREEVTQYF,TGCGCCAGCAGAGAGGAGGTAACGCAGTATTTT
-,TRBV29-1,few,TRBJ2-5,CSAGAGGRETQYF,TGCAGCGCGGGAGCAGGGGGAAGAGAGACCCAGTACTTC
-,TRBV20-1,-,TRBJ2-7,CSARDEARRTYEQYF,TGCAGTGCTAGAGATGAAGCCAGGAGAACCTACGAGCAGTACTTC
-,TRBV7-9,few,TRBJ2-7,CASSLDTEEQYF,TGTGCCAGCAGCTTAGATACGGAAGAGCAGTACTTC
-,TRBV24-1,-,TRBJ1-5,CATSEEGGNQPQHF,TGTGCCACCAGTGAGGAGGGTGGGAATCAGCCCCAGCATTTT
-,TRBV12-3/TRBV12-4,-,TRBJ1-2,CASSASSGLGSYGYTF,TGTGCCAGCAGTGCCTCCTCGGGACTGGGATCTTATGGCTACACCTTC
TRBD1,TRBV29-1,few,TRBJ2-7,CSVEDFVGTGSPYEQYF,TGCAGCGTTGAAGATTTTGTAGGGACAGGGTCCCCTTACGAGCAGTACTTC
TRBD2,TRBV6-6,-,TRBJ2-3,CASSYYRTSGEADTQYF,TGTGCCAGCAGTTACTATCGGACTAGCGGGGAGGCAGATACGCAGTATTTT
-,TRBV12-3/TRBV12-4,few,TRBJ1-2,CASKDGIYGYTF,TGTGCCAGCAAAGACGGAATCTATGGCTACACCTTC
TRBD2,TRBV12-3/TRBV12-4,few,TRBJ2-5,CASTRSGGAQETQYF,TGTGCCAGCACCCGTAGCGGGGGGGCGCAGGAGACCCAGTACTTC
-,TRBV12-3/TRBV12-4,-,TRBJ1-2,CASSPGWGENGYTF,TGTGCCAGCAGTCCAGGGTGGGGGGAGAATGGCTACACCTTC
TRBD2,TRBV18,-,TRBJ2-2,CASSPQTSGPNTGELFF,TGTGCCAGCTCACCACAGACTAGCGGGCCGAACACCGGGGAGCTGTTTTTT
-,TRBV20-1,few,TRBJ2-5,CSAWGGTQRETQYF,TGCAGTGCTTGGGGGGGGACACAGCGGGAGACCCAGTACTTC
-,TRBV5-5,few,TRBJ2-3,CASSFAGEDTQYF,TGTGCCAGCAGCTTCGCAGGGGAAGATACGCAGTATTTT
-,TRBV7-6,-,TRBJ1-1,CASSDSDRGAPFF,TGTGCCAGCAGCGACTCGGACAGAGGGGCGCCTTTCTTT
-,TRBV14,many,TRBJ2-1,CASSQVSGSSYNEQFF,TGTGCCAGCAGCCAAGTGTCCGGGAGCTCCTACAATGAGCAGTTCTTC
TRBD2,TRBV27,-,TRBJ2-1,CASSLSSGRNNEQFF,TGTGCCAGCAGTTTATCTAGCGGGAGGAACAATGAGCAGTTCTTC
-,TRBV7-9,few,TRBJ2-7,CASSRQDNSYEQYF,TGTGCCAGCAGCCGGCAGGATAACTCCTACGAGCAGTACTTC
-,TRBV18,once,TRBJ2-1,CASSPLGVRNEQFF,TGTGCCAGCTCACCACTGGGGGTCCGCAATGAGCAGTTCTTC
-,TRBV7-6,-,TRBJ2-2,CASSFFGEANTGELFF,TGTGCCAGCAGCTTTTTTGGGGAGGCGAACACCGGGGAGCTGTTTTTT
TRBD2,TRBV6-2/TRBV6-3,once,TRBJ2-3,CASSKRTSGRRTDTQYF,TGTGCCAGCAGTAAAAGGACTAGCGGGAGGCGCACAGATACGCAGTATTTT
TRBD1,TRBV7-2,-,TRBJ1-5,CASSLGGRDRVRGNQPQHF,TGTGCCAGCAGCTTAGGGGGCCGGGACAGGGTAAGAGGCAATCAGCCCCAGCATTTT
-,TRBV7-9,-,TRBJ2-1,CASSLTSQNEQFF,TGTGCCAGCAGCTTAACTAGCCAGAATGAGCAGTTCTTC
-,TRBV29-1,few,TRBJ2-7,CSVEVVRANAEQYF,TGCAGCGTTGAAGTGGTAAGGGCGAATGCCGAGCAGTACTTC
-,TRBV7-8,-,TRBJ1-5,CASSPLGGTNQPQHF,TGTGCCAGCAGCCCCCTAGGGGGGACCAATCAGCCCCAGCATTTT
TRBD2,TRBV12-3/TRBV12-4,-,TRBJ2-7,CASSPRLAGGTEQYF,TGTGCCAGCAGTCCACGATTAGCGGGAGGTACCGAGCAGTACTTC
-,TRBV9,-,TRBJ1-1,CASSVGDRDINTEAFF,TGTGCCAGCAGCGTCGGAGACCGGGACATAAACACTGAAGCTTTCTTT
TRBD1,TRBV6-4,few,TRBJ1-1,CASSDSAGGFTEAFF,TGTGCCAGCAGTGACTCGGCAGGGGGCTTCACTGAAGCTTTCTTT
-,TRBV12-3/TRBV12-4,-,TRBJ2-2,CASRGELATGELFF,TGTGCCAGCAGGGGGGAGTTGGCCACCGGGGAGCTGTTTTTT
TRBD1,TRBV6-5,few,TRBJ1-2,CASSPPGGIFGYTF,TGTGCCAGCAGCCCTCCAGGGGGGATATTTGGCTACACCTTC
TRBD1,TRBV25-1,-,TRBJ1-1,CASAGGRTEAFF,TGTGCCAGCGCAGGGGGCAGGACTGAAGCTTTCTTT
-,TRBV12-3/TRBV12-4,few,TRBJ1-1,CASSLWGVGAGTEAFF,TGTGCCAGCAGTTTGTGGGGGGTAGGGGCGGGCACTGAAGCTTTCTTT
-,TRBV19,once,TRBJ2-1,CASNGAGPVDNEQFF,TGTGCCAGCAACGGGGCGGGGCCGGTGGACAATGAGCAGTTCTTC
-,TRBV7-2,-,TRBJ2-7,CASSLVGGLNSYEQYF,TGTGCCAGCAGCTTAGTAGGAGGACTGAACTCCTACGAGCAGTACTTC
TRBD1,TRBV5-1,few,TRBJ2-3,CASSAGGQGTSDTQYF,TGCGCCAGCAGCGCAGGAGGACAGGGAACATCAGATACGCAGTATTTT
TRBD2,TRBV4-2,few,TRBJ2-5,CASGAGGLEETQYF,TGTGCCAGCGGCGCGGGAGGATTGGAAGAGACCCAGTACTTC